This TCR beta chain was captured in a study of cytomegalovirus exposure and HLA in healthy donors. Method: immunoSEQ multiplex PCR; TCRdb's copy keeps in-frame clones and lacks some. This table holds roughly 110,000 clones, about 85% found once. The TCR comes from a woman aged 18-29 years in good health and CMV-seropositive. The sample was PBMCs.

The CDR3 is CASEQGGETQYF. Here the CDR3 DNA reads TGTGCCAGCGAACAGGGGGGAGAGACCCAGTACTTC. This chain connects TRBV9 to TRBJ2-5; 8 bases fit TRBD1. V shed 7 bases and J 4 bases; nucleotides not matched to a gene: 3. CDR1 and CDR2 (germline): SGDLS, YYNGEE. CDR3 length: 12 residues.